The rows below give T cell receptor beta chains drawn from one sample of a study of blood T cell repertoires in COVID-19. Clones were read by immunoSEQ multiplex PCR, and TCRdb kept only the in-frame ones, dropping some. The table has under 95,000 clones, around 88% seen once; the top ten hold over 5%. Sequenced input: peripheral blood. These receptors were collected from a man between 60 and 75 years old with acute or convalescent COVID-19. CDR3s include the opening cysteine and the closing phenylalanine or tryptophan.

V	J	CDR3
TRBV13	TRBJ1-1	CASSLRTGAVNTEAFF
TRBV6-5	TRBJ1-1	CASSWDRKNTEAFF
TRBV3-1/TRBV3-2	TRBJ1-2	CASSVRGYGYTF
TRBV6-5	TRBJ2-5	CASSYLTGPAETQYF
TRBV6-2/TRBV6-3	TRBJ1-4	CASSSRAEKLFF
TRBV3-1/TRBV3-2	TRBJ1-3	CASSHDRGNTIYF
TRBV7-2	TRBJ2-1	CASSLVAGEGNEQFF
TRBV5-6	TRBJ1-1	CASSLGRDPDTEAFF
TRBV7-2	TRBJ1-5	CASSFVGQGGNQPQHF
TRBV18	TRBJ1-2	CASSPQEAKGYTF
TRBV18	TRBJ1-1	CASSPNQNTEAFF
TRBV5-1	TRBJ1-5	CASSLEHPGNGDYSNQPQHF
TRBV4-2	TRBJ2-5	CASSQGTSGRFIQETQYF
TRBV2	TRBJ1-2	CASSEEGGSLAGYTF
TRBV2	TRBJ1-2	CASSEMGAGRSYGYTF
TRBV7-3	TRBJ2-7	CASSTRQGPLGYEQYF
TRBV6-1	TRBJ1-4	CASSEARGITNEKLFF
TRBV5-4	TRBJ2-7	CASSLGQGGYYEQYF